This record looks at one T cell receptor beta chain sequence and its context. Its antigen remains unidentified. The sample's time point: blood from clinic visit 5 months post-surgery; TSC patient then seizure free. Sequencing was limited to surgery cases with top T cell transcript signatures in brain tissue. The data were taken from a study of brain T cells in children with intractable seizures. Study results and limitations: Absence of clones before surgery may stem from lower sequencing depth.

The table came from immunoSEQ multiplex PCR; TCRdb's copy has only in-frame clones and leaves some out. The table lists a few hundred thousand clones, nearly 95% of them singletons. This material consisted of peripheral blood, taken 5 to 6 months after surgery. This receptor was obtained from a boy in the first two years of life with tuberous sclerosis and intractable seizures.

In DNA, the CDR3 is TGTGCCAGCAGCAAAGCCTCCCGGGATTTGTCCTACGAGCAGTACTTC. Amino acids: CASSKASRDLSYEQYF. The gene calls are TRBV21-1 and TRBJ2-7; TRBD2, the D gene given by the table, was not confirmed from the DNA. TRBV21-1 counts as a pseudogene. CDR3 length: 16 residues.